The rows below give T cell receptor beta chains drawn from one sample of a study of cytomegalovirus exposure and HLA in healthy donors. Produced via immunoSEQ multiplex PCR; TCRdb's table is partial and in-frame only. Seen here are 100,000 to 150,000 clones, approximately 81% observed once, and the top ten hold 4%. The sequencing input was PBMCs. Receptors were obtained from a man aged 18-30 years in good health and CMV-seropositive. Each CDR3 is given with its conserved first and last residue. Fields, in order: CDR3 DNA, CDR3 protein, J gene, clone size, V gene, D gene. A D gene is named only where the DNA matches it firmly. Part of the rows lack a size; the others show once, few, many or a class for expanded clones.

DNA: TGTGCCAGTAGTATAATAGACAGATTGAATCAGCCCCAGCATTTT; CDR3: CASSIIDRLNQPQHF; J: TRBJ1-5; size: .; V: TRBV19; D: .
DNA: TGTGCCAGCAGTGACTATCAAGTCCTTGAAGCCAAAAACATTCAGTACTTC; CDR3: CASSDYQVLEAKNIQYF; J: TRBJ2-4; size: .; V: TRBV2; D: .
DNA: TGCAGCGTTGGAAGGGGGCACACTGAAGCTTTCTTT; CDR3: CSVGRGHTEAFF; J: TRBJ1-1; size: few; V: TRBV29-1; D: TRBD1
DNA: TGTGCCAGCAGTATAGGACTAGCGGGAGTTGGAACCGGGGAGCTGTTTTTT; CDR3: CASSIGLAGVGTGELFF; J: TRBJ2-2; size: .; V: TRBV9; D: TRBD2
DNA: TGTGCCAGCAACCCCGCCAGCCGGGGGTACAATGAGCAGTTCTTC; CDR3: CASNPASRGYNEQFF; J: TRBJ2-1; size: .; V: TRBV6-6; D: .
DNA: TGTGCCAGCAGTGAGGTGGGACTAGCCTACAATGAGCAGTTCTTC; CDR3: CASSEVGLAYNEQFF; J: TRBJ2-1; size: .; V: TRBV2; D: TRBD2
DNA: TGTGCCTGGAGTGAGCGCAGGGACAGCTCCTACGAGCAGTACTTC; CDR3: CAWSERRDSSYEQYF; J: TRBJ2-7; size: .; V: TRBV30; D: TRBD1
DNA: TGTGCCAGACCCGACAGGCTCTCTGGAAACACCATATATTTT; CDR3: CARPDRLSGNTIYF; J: TRBJ1-3; size: once; V: TRBV19; D: .
DNA: TGTGCCAGCAGCGTAGCCCTGGACAGAGTCTATGGCTACACCTTC; CDR3: CASSVALDRVYGYTF; J: TRBJ1-2; size: once; V: TRBV9; D: .
DNA: TGCGCCAGCAGCTTGGACTTCGGGACCCAGTACTTC; CDR3: CASSLDFGTQYF; J: TRBJ2-5; size: .; V: TRBV5-1; D: .
DNA: TGTGCCAGCCTGACTCTCTCTGGAAACACCATATATTTT; CDR3: CASLTLSGNTIYF; J: TRBJ1-3; size: .; V: TRBV6-6; D: .
DNA: TGTGCCAGCGCGATGACAGGGGCCTACAATGAGCAGTTCTTC; CDR3: CASAMTGAYNEQFF; J: TRBJ2-1; size: .; V: TRBV7-9; D: TRBD1
DNA: TGTGCCAGCAGGGACGATCGGACTAGCTATGAGCAGTTCTTC; CDR3: CASRDDRTSYEQFF; J: TRBJ2-1; size: .; V: TRBV2; D: TRBD2
DNA: TGTGCCAGCAGGCCACCTCCGGGTAGGCACTATGGCTACACCTTC; CDR3: CASRPPPGRHYGYTF; J: TRBJ1-2; size: .; V: TRBV5-4; D: .
DNA: TGCGCCAGCAGCTTGGCCCTAAGGACAGGGGTCGAGCAGTACTTC; CDR3: CASSLALRTGVEQYF; J: TRBJ2-7; size: once; V: TRBV5-1; D: TRBD1
DNA: TGTGCCAGCAGCTCGGCACTAACTAGCGGGCCCATCGGGGCCAACGTCCTGACTTTC; CDR3: CASSSALTSGPIGANVLTF; J: TRBJ2-6; size: .; V: TRBV9; D: TRBD2
DNA: TGCGCCAGCAGCTTGGGGGACTCTTCCTACGAGCAGTACTTC; CDR3: CASSLGDSSYEQYF; J: TRBJ2-7; size: .; V: TRBV5-1; D: .
DNA: TGTGCCAGCAGCTTACGCGGGGGGGAACACACCGGGGAGCTGTTTTTT; CDR3: CASSLRGGEHTGELFF; J: TRBJ2-2; size: .; V: TRBV7-2; D: TRBD2
DNA: TGTGCCAGCAGCTTAAGACGGGTCGGGGAGACCCAGTACTTC; CDR3: CASSLRRVGETQYF; J: TRBJ2-5; size: once; V: TRBV7-6; D: .
DNA: TGTGCCAGTAGTATAGGATCCGGGGGTGCTGGGGCCAACGTCCTGACTTTC; CDR3: CASSIGSGGAGANVLTF; J: TRBJ2-6; size: .; V: TRBV19; D: .
DNA: TGTGCCAGCACCCTCTATGTCGGACAGAACTACAATGAGCAGTTCTTC; CDR3: CASTLYVGQNYNEQFF; J: TRBJ2-1; size: .; V: TRBV7-2; D: .
DNA: TGTGCCAGCAGCCCCACCGGGACAGGCAACTATGGCTACACCTTC; CDR3: CASSPTGTGNYGYTF; J: TRBJ1-2; size: .; V: TRBV2; D: TRBD1
DNA: TGTGCCAGTCGACAGGGACCTAATTCACCCCTCCACTTT; CDR3: CASRQGPNSPLHF; J: TRBJ1-6; size: .; V: TRBV6-4; D: TRBD1
DNA: TGTGCCAGCAGCTTGTGGCTAGCGGGACTGGCCCAAGAGACCCAGTACTTC; CDR3: CASSLWLAGLAQETQYF; J: TRBJ2-5; size: .; V: TRBV5-6; D: TRBD2
DNA: TGTGCCAGCAGCTTGTGGACTGCCTCGTCGAAGTTCTTC; CDR3: CASSLWTASSKFF; J: TRBJ2-1; size: .; V: TRBV11-2; D: .
DNA: TGCGCCAGCACCTGGGAGGTCTCAGGGCCAAACACCATATATTTT; CDR3: CASTWEVSGPNTIYF; J: TRBJ1-3; size: .; V: TRBV4-3; D: .
DNA: TGTGCCAGCAGCGTAGCACTAGCGGGGTACTCTAGCACAGATACGCAGTATTTT; CDR3: CASSVALAGYSSTDTQYF; J: TRBJ2-3; size: .; V: TRBV9; D: TRBD2
DNA: TGCGCCAGCAGTGGGACAGGGAGCTCCTACGAGCAGTACTTC; CDR3: CASSGTGSSYEQYF; J: TRBJ2-7; size: .; V: TRBV10-2; D: TRBD1
DNA: TGTGCCAGCAGCGGGGGACAGGGATCCCTGGAGACCCAGTACTTC; CDR3: CASSGGQGSLETQYF; J: TRBJ2-5; size: once; V: TRBV5-4; D: TRBD1
DNA: TGTGCCTGGAGTGTATCTCCGCGGGGGGAGACCCAGTACTTC; CDR3: CAWSVSPRGETQYF; J: TRBJ2-5; size: .; V: TRBV30; D: TRBD2
DNA: TGTGCCAGCAGTTACACGGGCGGGATCGGAATCAACTACGAGCAGTACTTC; CDR3: CASSYTGGIGINYEQYF; J: TRBJ2-7; size: .; V: TRBV7-9; D: .
DNA: TGTGCCAGCAGCGTCGACAGATTCACAGATACGCAGTATTTT; CDR3: CASSVDRFTDTQYF; J: TRBJ2-3; size: .; V: TRBV7-2; D: .
DNA: TGTGCCAGTAGTATTTCGCTAGCGCAAGAGACCCAGTACTTC; CDR3: CASSISLAQETQYF; J: TRBJ2-5; size: .; V: TRBV19; D: .
DNA: TGTGCCAGCAGCTTGGCAGGGAACACTGAAGCTTTCTTT; CDR3: CASSLAGNTEAFF; J: TRBJ1-1; size: .; V: TRBV5-4; D: .
DNA: TGCGCCAGCAGCCAGGGACAGGGGAATGAAAAACTGTTTTTT; CDR3: CASSQGQGNEKLFF; J: TRBJ1-4; size: .; V: TRBV5-1; D: TRBD1
DNA: TGTGCCAGCAGTTACCGGGACACTGAAGCTTTCTTT; CDR3: CASSYRDTEAFF; J: TRBJ1-1; size: .; V: TRBV11-2; D: .
DNA: TGCGCCAGCAGCCAAGATAGGCTAGCGGGGCTACCGGAGCAGTACTTC; CDR3: CASSQDRLAGLPEQYF; J: TRBJ2-5; size: .; V: TRBV4-1; D: TRBD2
DNA: TGCGCCAGCAGCCAATTCCCAGCGGCGTACCAAGAGACCCAGTACTTC; CDR3: CASSQFPAAYQETQYF; J: TRBJ2-5; size: .; V: TRBV4-1; D: .
DNA: TGTGCCAGCAGTTTGCGGACAGGTTGGCAGCCCCAGCATTTT; CDR3: CASSLRTGWQPQHF; J: TRBJ1-5; size: few; V: TRBV28; D: TRBD1
DNA: TGTGCCAGCACTCACCCCCCAGAGGCGGGCACAGATACGCAGTATTTT; CDR3: CASTHPPEAGTDTQYF; J: TRBJ2-3; size: .; V: TRBV9; D: .